This TCR beta chain originates from a study of blood T cell repertoires in COVID-19. Germline V gene sequence: CDR1 SGHVS, CDR2 FNYEAQ. Trimming at V came to 5 bases and at J to 4 bases, leaving 10 bases not matched to a gene. This CDR3 spans 16 amino acids. Which cohort a participant joined came from the clinical history participants gave. Original processing methods: How many nucleated cells were present was estimated from reference gene primer amplification. Clones were sequenced by immunoSEQ multiplex PCR, and TCRdb holds only the in-frame ones, with some missing. V and J calls and clone size follow that table, whereas D and trimming were derived from the DNA. The sample yields 310,000 or so clones, around 88% seen once.

Input material: PBMCs or T cells enriched from blood (not recorded which). The TCR was taken from a woman in her 40s who had recovered from COVID-19. The chain joins TRBV7-6 to TRBJ1-3; 8 nucleotides line up with TRBD1. In DNA, the CDR3 is TGTGCCAGCAGCCCCAGGTTGACAGGGGCAGGAAACACCATATATTTT. Amino acids: CASSPRLTGAGNTIYF.